This T cell receptor (beta chain) was sequenced in a study of blood T cells in healthy people across ages. Combining a sample-barcoded 5' primer with a J-beta primer mix, a second PCR ran for 7 to 11 cycles. Each CDR3 protein is one row after TCRdb ran MiXCR on the 5' RACE reads. This sample has roughly 800,000 distinct CDR3 sequences; about 25% occur once, and the top ten carry 9.4%. This CDR3 has 14 residues. Trimming removed 5 bases at V and 10 bases at J, with 20 bases between. Germline V gene data show CDR1 as MDHEN and CDR2 as SYDVKM. These data also formed part of another study, on T cells of mothers and their children.

The clonotype was recovered from a boy aged 5-17 years in good health. The source material was blood. The gene calls are TRBV28 and TRBJ1-1; the D gene is possibly TRBD1 (6 bases). The CDR3 DNA reads TGTGCCAGCAGTACAAGGGGGTACGGGCTTTTAGCTTTCTTT. This codes for CASSTRGYGLLAFF.